The clone carrying this T cell receptor beta chain was counted ten times or more. Regarding treatment: PENTA 11 planned treatment interruption arm or continuous ART arm. This entry comes from a study of HIV-infected children after antiretroviral therapy interruption. Study overall: Most children had recorded EBV and CMV exposure.

A 3' RACE protocol on RNA, with unique molecular identifiers, produced the TCR library. TCRdb re-derived calls from the 3' RACE reads in MiXCR, one entry per CDR3 protein. The table records roughly 15,000 distinct CDR3 sequences, roughly 3.5% of them present only once. The CDR3 is 16 residues long. V lost 4 bases, J lost 3 bases, and 8 bases stayed unmatched. Germline V gene sequence: CDR1 SGHKS, CDR2 YYEKEE (reference sequence). The TCR comes from a child between 2 and 17 years old with HIV. This specimen was CD45RA+ CD4+ T cells from PBMCs, taken from a donor given antiretroviral therapy, either interrupted or continuous. Regarding subset: naive CD4+ CD45RA+ CD45RO- T cells. This chain links TRBV5-5 with TRBJ2-2; 8 nucleotides agree with TRBD1. The CDR3 DNA reads as TGTGCCAGCAGCCGGACAGGGATAAGGGACACCGGGGAGCTGTTTTTT. Its protein is CASSRTGIRDTGELFF.